The clone carrying this T cell receptor (beta chain) was detected only a few times. What it recognizes is unknown. Germline-derived CDR1 and CDR2 are SQVTM and ANQGSEA. The V end was cut by 6 bases, the J end by 5 bases, with 13 bases between. This CDR3 is built from 12 residues. TCRdb itself ran the 5' RACE reads through MiXCR, one entry per CDR3 protein. The repertoire holds tens of thousands of distinct CDR3 sequences, with 16% as singletons. This entry comes from a study of CD8 T cells in ankylosing spondylitis. Whole-study results and caveats: One TCR beta motif, made up of under ten highly homologous variants, appeared characteristic of ankylosing spondylitis blood. Earlier authors reported some of these motif variants in reactive arthritis synovial fluid and blood.

The sequence derives from a male donor with ankylosing spondylitis or in good health (not recorded which). J is TRBJ2-5 and V is TRBV29-1; TRBD1 might be the D (6 bases). Sequenced material: blood. This chain's CDR3 is CSVDSLGETQYF. In DNA form, the CDR3 reads TGCAGCGTGGACAGCCTCGGGGAGACCCAGTACTTC.